The source of this T cell receptor beta chain is a study of naive and memory T cell subsets. The CDR3 spans 17 residues. The germline V and J ends were trimmed by 10 bases and 0 bases, with 19 bases remaining between them. Looked up from germline, CDR1 is MNHEY and CDR2 is SVGAGI. TCR cDNA received a 3' ligated oligonucleotide that carried a UMI. Ligated cDNA underwent four rounds of PCR with nested alpha and beta constant region primers and SP2. MiXCR was run by TCRdb on the 5' RACE reads, yielding one entry per CDR3 protein. The table includes fewer than 40,000 distinct CDR3 sequences, roughly 17% detected once. This clonotype has only a few counts.

V gene TRBV6-5 combines with J gene TRBJ2-6, with a possible D match to TRBD2 (5 bases). The clonotype originates from a female donor in good health. In DNA, the CDR3 is TGTGCCACACGGTTGGTTGAGGGTCGCTCTGGGGCCAACGTCCTGACTTTC. This translates into CATRLVEGRSGANVLTF.